The 23 T cell receptor beta chains reported below all come from one sample, sequenced in a study of blood T cell repertoires in COVID-19. Using immunoSEQ multiplex PCR, the repertoire was profiled, and TCRdb retains in-frame clones only, with some absent. The sample has 350,000 to 550,000 clones, around 89% seen once. The sample consisted of peripheral blood. These receptor sequences come from a woman in her 30s with acute or convalescent COVID-19.

The chain recombines TRBV19 with TRBJ1-1; TRBD1 matches at 8 bases. With 6 bases clipped from V and 1 base from J, the junction kept 7 bases outside the gene matches. The CDR3 has 15 amino acids. The germline CDR1 and CDR2 sequences are LNHDA and SQIVND (reference sequence). CDR3 in amino acids: CASRSDRVGNTEAFF. For the CDR3, the DNA is TGTGCCAGTAGGTCGGACAGGGTGGGGAACACTGAAGCTTTCTTT.

The chain recombines TRBV12-5 with TRBJ1-3; D is unclear. Trimming stripped 5 bases from V and 2 bases from J, with 7 bases between. Germline V gives CDR1 LGHNT, CDR2 FRNRAP. This CDR3 is 13 amino acids long. This CDR3 is CASGPSPGNTIYF. DNA for the CDR3: TGTGCTAGTGGTCCGTCTCCTGGAAACACCATATATTTT.

The chain combines TRBV29-1 with TRBJ2-5, with 12 bases fitting TRBD2. Trimming at V came to 6 bases and at J to 2 bases, leaving 7 bases not matched to a gene. The CDR3 sequence is 15 residues long. Germline-derived CDR1 and CDR2 are SQVTM and ANQGSEA. For the CDR3, the DNA is TGCAGCGTCCGGACTAGCGGGACCACACAAGAGACCCAGTACTTC. This gives the protein CSVRTSGTTQETQYF.

The rearrangement joins TRBV10-3 to TRBJ2-1; TRBD2 is a possible D gene (5 bases). Trimming took off 6 bases at V and 8 bases at J, with 14 bases between the two ends. The CDR3 runs 13 residues. Germline loops: CDR1 ENHRY, CDR2 SYGVKD. The chain's CDR3 is CAISVGLFDEQFF. CDR3 sequence (DNA): TGTGCCATCAGCGTAGGACTGTTCGATGAGCAGTTCTTC.

J is TRBJ2-1 and V is TRBV5-1; D gene ambiguous. The CDR3 consists of 15 residues. V dropped 3 bases and J dropped 4 bases, with 14 bases sitting between them. Germline CDR1 SGHRS, CDR2 YFSETQ. The CDR3 coding sequence is TGCGCCAGCAGCTCTGACCGGGTTTCGTACAATGAGCAGTTCTTC. Translating it yields CASSSDRVSYNEQFF.

V usage is TRBV5-5 and J usage is TRBJ2-3, with D perhaps TRBD2 (6 bases). The CDR3 totals 16 residues. Germline V gene data show CDR1 as SGHKS and CDR2 as YYEKEE (reference sequence). The germline V and J ends were trimmed by 4 bases and 1 base, with 16 bases remaining between them. The CDR3 nucleotides read TGTGCCAGCAGCCCGCGGGGTTTCATCGGCACAGATACGCAGTATTTT. This codes for CASSPRGFIGTDTQYF. Supplemented by reference TRBV5-5 and TRBJ2-3, the full variable domain reads DAGVTQSPTHLIKTRGQQVTLRCSPISGHKSVSWYQQVLGQGPQFIFQYYEKEERGRGNFPDRFSARQFPNYSSELNVNALLLGDSALYLCASSPRGFIGTDTQYFGPGTRLTVL.

V gene TRBV7-8 combines with J gene TRBJ1-2; no firm D call. Trimming took off 4 bases at V and 4 bases at J, with 13 bases between the two ends. Germline values: CDR1 SGHVS, CDR2 FQNEAQ. The CDR3 consists of 14 residues. The CDR3 loop reads CASSSNSRTYGYTF. The CDR3 nucleotides read TGTGCCAGCAGCTCCAACTCACGTACCTATGGCTACACCTTC.

The chain carries TRBV6-5 and TRBJ1-2; possible D gene TRBD1, 5 bases. CDR1 is MNHEY and CDR2 is SVGAGI in the germline V gene. The ends were cut back, 6 bases at V and 5 bases at J, with 16 bases in the middle. The CDR3 consists of 14 residues. CDR3 bases: TGTGCCAGCAGGGACGGGCGGGGGAGTTATGGCTACACCTTC. It codes for CASRDGRGSYGYTF.

The V and J genes are TRBV11-2 and TRBJ1-6; no definite D call. Germline V gene data show CDR1 as SGHAT and CDR2 as FQNNGV. The CDR3 sequence is 13 residues long. Deletions cut 0 bases from V and 9 bases from J, with 6 bases between. The CDR3 DNA is TGTGCCAGCAGCTTAGATCAACTTTCACCCCTCCACTTT. Translating gives CASSLDQLSPLHF.

The V gene is TRBV30, the J gene TRBJ1-1; no reliable D call. The CDR3 length is 13 residues. Trimming shortened V by 2 bases and J by 1 base, and 8 bases separated the two germline ends. Germline CDR1 GTSNPN, CDR2 SVGIG (reference sequence). CDR3 loop: CAWSKQTNTEAFF. The CDR3 region has the DNA TGTGCCTGGAGTAAACAGACGAACACTGAAGCTTTCTTT.

The chain combines TRBV5-1 with TRBJ2-1; the match to TRBD1 covers 10 bases. The CDR3 covers 18 residues. The V and J ends lost 0 bases and 6 bases, in that order; junction bases with no gene match: 12. CDR1 and CDR2 (germline): SGHRS, YFSETQ. CDR3 amino acids: CASSLGGDSGQGTNEQFF. CDR3 nucleotides: TGCGCCAGCAGCTTGGGAGGAGACTCGGGACAGGGGACCAATGAGCAGTTCTTC.

This chain joins TRBV5-1 and TRBJ2-7; 12 nucleotides line up with TRBD2. Germline assignment: CDR1 SGHRS and CDR2 YFSETQ. The CDR3 is 15 amino acids. J lost 4 bases, V lost 4 bases, and 6 bases had no gene match. The CDR3 DNA is TGCGCCAGCAGCCCGCAGGGACTAGCGGGTTACGAGCAGTACTTC. It translates to CASSPQGLAGYEQYF.

The chain recombines TRBV28 with TRBJ2-7; TRBD1 matches 9 bases. V dropped 6 bases and J dropped 0; count of bases not matched to a gene: 3. CDR3 length: 14 amino acids. Germline V CDR1 and CDR2: MDHEN, SYDVKM. CDR3 region: CASRGTGSSYEQYF. Written as DNA, the CDR3 is TGTGCCAGCAGGGGGACAGGGAGCTCCTACGAGCAGTACTTC.

In its sample, this clone was seen once. The chain combines TRBV2 with TRBJ1-1, with D possibly being TRBD1 (6 bases). The CDR3 contains 16 residues. Germline CDR1 is SNHLY and CDR2 is FYNNEI. V was pared by 7 bases and J by 1 base, with 19 bases between. The CDR3 loop is CASTQRDIKKNTEAFF. Here the CDR3 DNA reads TGTGCCAGCACCCAAAGGGACATCAAGAAGAACACTGAAGCTTTCTTT.

J is TRBJ2-1 and V is TRBV3-1 (or the pseudogene TRBV3-2); 9 nucleotides match TRBD2. Unmatched junction bases numbered 14, after V lost 7 bases and J lost 7 bases. Germline CDR1 and CDR2: LGHDT and YNNKEL (reference sequence). The CDR3 has 16 amino acids. Written as DNA, the CDR3 is TGTGCCAGCACTCCCAGCCCTCTAGCGGGGAGAAATGAGCAGTTCTTC. Its protein product is CASTPSPLAGRNEQFF.

A few counts support this clone. The chain carries TRBV5-1 and TRBJ2-3; 9 nucleotides agree with TRBD2. CDR1 and CDR2 (germline): SGHRS, YFSETQ. With 4 bases clipped from V and 5 bases from J, the junction kept 8 bases outside the gene matches. CDR3 length: 15 residues. Here the CDR3 DNA reads TGCGCCAGCAGCCATAGCGGGGGCCCGGGAGATACGCAGTATTTT. Its translation is CASSHSGGPGDTQYF.

The chain employs TRBV7-8 and TRBJ1-1, with TRBD1 identical over 8 bases. This CDR3 region has 15 residues. Trimming at V came to 5 bases and at J to 3 bases, leaving 8 bases not matched to a gene. In germline, CDR1 is SGHVS, CDR2 FQNEAQ. The CDR3 bases are TGTGCCAGCAGCCCAGCCCGGGACAGGCACACTGAAGCTTTCTTT. This translates into CASSPARDRHTEAFF.

This chain uses TRBV5-1 with TRBJ1-6; tentative D call: TRBD1 (6 bases). The CDR3 runs 14 residues. The V gene's germline CDR1 is SGHRS and CDR2 YFSETQ. V was clipped by 2 bases and J by 6 bases, with 9 bases between them. The CDR3 protein is CASSFSGVNSPLHF. In DNA, the CDR3 is TGCGCCAGCAGCTTTTCAGGGGTTAATTCACCCCTCCACTTT.

This clone has just a few counts. J is TRBJ2-1 and V is TRBV30, with D maybe TRBD1 (6 bases). Trimming pared 4 bases from V and 9 bases from J, leaving 19 bases between. CDR1 GTSNPN and CDR2 SVGIG come from the germline V gene (reference sequence). The CDR3 runs 14 residues. The CDR3 reads CAWTRIGGISEQFF. The DNA for the CDR3 is TGTGCCTGGACCCGAATAGGGGGTATTAGTGAGCAGTTCTTC.

CDR3 amino acids: CASSQNQYYEQYF. In DNA, the CDR3 is TGCGCCAGCAGCCAAAATCAGTATTACGAGCAGTACTTC. The rearrangement joins TRBV4-1 to TRBJ2-7; D not certain. The CDR3 extends over 13 amino acids. V was cut by 2 bases and J by 4 bases, with 9 bases left in between. Germline assignment: CDR1 MGHRA and CDR2 YSYEKL.

The genes are TRBV2 and TRBJ2-2; perhaps TRBD1 as D (6 bases). Trimming took 3 bases from V and 7 from J, leaving 18 bases between them. Germline V gives CDR1 SNHLY, CDR2 FYNNEI. CDR3 length: 16 residues. Here the CDR3 DNA reads TGTGCCAGCAGTGAGCCTCGGACAGAAAGTATCGGGGAGCTGTTTTTT. Residues: CASSEPRTESIGELFF.

J is TRBJ2-7 and V is TRBV20-1; the D gene is possibly TRBD1 (5 bases). In germline, CDR1 is DFQATT, CDR2 SNEGSKA (reference sequence). The CDR3 totals 12 residues. The V end was cut by 3 bases, the J end by 3 bases, with 9 bases between. CDR3 in amino acids: CSASYRNYEQYF. The CDR3 coding sequence is TGCAGTGCTAGTTACAGGAACTACGAGCAGTACTTC.

The chain has TRBV3-1 (or the pseudogene TRBV3-2) and TRBJ2-1; D uncertain. The CDR3 runs to 13 residues. Per the germline V gene, CDR1 is LGHDT and CDR2 is YNNKEL (reference sequence). V was clipped by 1 base and J by 7 bases, with 8 bases between them. CDR3 coding DNA: TGTGCCAGCAGCCAAGGAGGTATGAATGAGCAGTTCTTC. Its translation is CASSQGGMNEQFF.